This paragraph reports one TCR gamma chain. Its antigen remains unidentified. The data originate from a study of Vδ1+ human thymocytes. Study-wide results and caveats: Thymic TRG and TRD repertoires appeared highly polyclonal.

Unmatched junction bases numbered 9, after V lost 0 bases and J lost 4 bases. Germline V gene sequence: CDR1 GITISATS, CDR2 ISYDGTV (reference sequence). The CDR3 is 15 amino acids. After alphabeta T cell depletion, CD3+ Vdelta1+ Vdelta2- thymocytes were sorted. Extracted RNA was reverse transcribed into cDNA. Pooled V-gene forward primers with one constant-region reverse primer generated the CDR3 amplicons by multiplex PCR. TCRdb made new clone calls on the multiplex PCR reads using CATT. The table records 6,500 to 10,000 gamma-chain clones, around 54% of them present only once. The sequence derives from a girl less than two years old who had congenital heart surgery. Sequenced: Vdelta1+ gamma-delta thymocytes from the thymus. Subset denoted: FACS-sorted CD3+ TCRalphabeta- TCRVdelta1+ TCRVdelta2- thymocytes. The gene calls are TRGV9 and TRGJ1 or TRGJ2. No J gene was available from TCRdb, and it was assigned here by a germline match of the DNA. The CDR3 loop is CALWEVQFGYYKKLF. Written as DNA, the CDR3 is TGTGCCTTGTGGGAGGTGCAGTTTGGCTATTATAAGAAACTCTTT.